The text below deals with one T cell receptor (beta chain). Its target is unknown. CDR1 is SNHLY and CDR2 is FYNNEI in the germline V gene. The CDR3 is made up of 14 amino acids. Deletions cut 2 bases from V and 10 bases from J, with 17 bases between. The sample is drawn from a study of OX40 agonist ivuxolimab in advanced cancers. The study's findings and limits: CD8+ T cells showed, on average, more clonal expansion than CD4+ cells. The authors also found low normalized T-cell clonal expansion in some nonresponders.

The data were produced by immunoSEQ multiplex PCR, yet TCRdb's version contains in-frame clones alone and is incomplete. The profile shows 50,000 to 75,000 clones, around nine tenths of them singletons. This chain connects TRBV2 to TRBJ1-1; D is uncertain. The sequence was collected from an adult with an advanced solid tumor such as melanoma, head and neck, liver or kidney cancer. The sequences come from CD4+ or CD8+ T cells sorted from blood, collected in a trial of the OX40 agonist ivuxolimab. The CDR3, as DNA: TGTGCCAGCAGTGAAACCGCGTTGGGTCAAGTAGCTTTCTTT. Translation: CASSETALGQVAFF.